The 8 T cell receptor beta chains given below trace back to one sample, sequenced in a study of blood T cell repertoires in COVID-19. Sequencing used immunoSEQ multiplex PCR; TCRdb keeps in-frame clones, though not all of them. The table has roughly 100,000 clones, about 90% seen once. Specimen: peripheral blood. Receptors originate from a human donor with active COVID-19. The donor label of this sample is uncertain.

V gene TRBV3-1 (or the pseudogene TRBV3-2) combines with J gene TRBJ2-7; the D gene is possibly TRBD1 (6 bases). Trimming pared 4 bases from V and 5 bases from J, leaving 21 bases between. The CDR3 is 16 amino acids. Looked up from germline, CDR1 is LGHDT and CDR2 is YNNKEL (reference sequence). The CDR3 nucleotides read TGTGCCAGCAGCCGATATCAGGGGACCCTAATAAACGAGCAGTACTTC. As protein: CASSRYQGTLINEQYF.

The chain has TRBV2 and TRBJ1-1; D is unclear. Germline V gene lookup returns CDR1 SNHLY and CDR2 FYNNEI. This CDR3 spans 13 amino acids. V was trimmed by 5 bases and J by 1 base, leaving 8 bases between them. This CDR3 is CASSTTRNTEAFF. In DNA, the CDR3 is TGTGCCAGCAGTACGACAAGGAACACTGAAGCTTTCTTT.

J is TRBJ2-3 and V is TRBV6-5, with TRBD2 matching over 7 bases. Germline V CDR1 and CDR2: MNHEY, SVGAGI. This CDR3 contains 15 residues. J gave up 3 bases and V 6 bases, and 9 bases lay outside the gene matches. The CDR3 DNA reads TGTGCCAGCAGACGAACTTCGGGGGGAACAGATACGCAGTATTTT. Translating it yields CASRRTSGGTDTQYF.

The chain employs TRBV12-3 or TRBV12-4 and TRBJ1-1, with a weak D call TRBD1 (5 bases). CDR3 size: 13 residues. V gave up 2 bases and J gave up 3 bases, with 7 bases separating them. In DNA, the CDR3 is TGTGCCAGCAGTTTAAAAGGGGACACTGAAGCTTTCTTT. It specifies CASSLKGDTEAFF.

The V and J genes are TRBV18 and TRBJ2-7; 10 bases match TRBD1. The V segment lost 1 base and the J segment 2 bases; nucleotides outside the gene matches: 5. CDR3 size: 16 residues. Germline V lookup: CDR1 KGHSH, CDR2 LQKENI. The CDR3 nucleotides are TGTGCCAGCTCACCACTCCCGGGACAGGGGCCCTACGAGCAGTACTTC. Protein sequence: CASSPLPGQGPYEQYF.

CDR3 coding DNA: TGTGCCAGCACCCCTAGCGGGGGGGCCCGGGCAGATACGCAGTATTTT. Protein sequence: CASTPSGGARADTQYF. The chain joins TRBV7-2 to TRBJ2-3, with 12 bases that match TRBD2. The CDR3 length is 16 residues. Germline trimming cut 7 bases from V and 4 bases from J; bases unmatched to any gene: 9. The germline CDR1 and CDR2 sequences are SGHTA and FQGNSA.

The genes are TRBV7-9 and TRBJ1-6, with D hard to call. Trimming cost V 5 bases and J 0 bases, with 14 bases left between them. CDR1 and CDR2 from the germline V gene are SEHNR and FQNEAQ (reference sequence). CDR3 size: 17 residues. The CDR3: CASSPPGSSSYNSPLHF. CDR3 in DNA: TGTGCCAGCAGCCCTCCGGGGTCGAGCTCCTATAATTCACCCCTCCACTTT.

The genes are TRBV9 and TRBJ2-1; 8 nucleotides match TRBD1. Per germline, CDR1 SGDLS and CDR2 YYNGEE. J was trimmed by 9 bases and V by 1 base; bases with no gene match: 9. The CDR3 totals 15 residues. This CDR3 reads CASSVRGQDPPEQFF. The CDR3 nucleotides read TGTGCCAGCAGCGTAAGGGGACAGGACCCACCTGAGCAGTTCTTC.